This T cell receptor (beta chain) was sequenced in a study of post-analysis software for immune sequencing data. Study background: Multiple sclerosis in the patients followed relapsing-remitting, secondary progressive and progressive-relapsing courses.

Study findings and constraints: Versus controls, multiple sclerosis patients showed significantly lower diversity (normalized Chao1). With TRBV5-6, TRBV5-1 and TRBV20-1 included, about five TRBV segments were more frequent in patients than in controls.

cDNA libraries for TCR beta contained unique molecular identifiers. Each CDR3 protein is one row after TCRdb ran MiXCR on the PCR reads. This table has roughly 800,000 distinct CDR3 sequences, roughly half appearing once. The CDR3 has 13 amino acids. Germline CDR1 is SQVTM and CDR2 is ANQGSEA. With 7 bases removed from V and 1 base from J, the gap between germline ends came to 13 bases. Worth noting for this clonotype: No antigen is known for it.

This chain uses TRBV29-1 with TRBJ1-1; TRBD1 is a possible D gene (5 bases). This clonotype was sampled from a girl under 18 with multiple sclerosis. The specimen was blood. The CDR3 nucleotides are TGCAGCGGCCTGGGACCGACGAACACTGAAGCTTTCTTT. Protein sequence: CSGLGPTNTEAFF. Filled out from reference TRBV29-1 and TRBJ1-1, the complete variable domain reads SAVISQKPSRDICQRGTSLTIQCQVDSQVTMMFWYRQQPGQSLTLIATANQGSEATYESGFVIDKFPISRPNLTFSTLTVSNMSPEDSSIYLCSGLGPTNTEAFFGQGTRLTVV.